Listed here is a single T cell receptor beta chain. Each CDR3 protein gets one entry after TCRdb re-called the RT-PCR reads with MiXCR. The sample contains about 700,000 distinct CDR3 sequences, 12% to 15% of which appear only once. Germline CDR1 and CDR2: MNHEY and SMNVEV (reference sequence). With 6 bases removed from V and 0 bases from J, the gap between germline ends came to 33 bases. The CDR3 runs 21 residues. V and J are TRBV27 and TRBJ2-7; D is perhaps TRBD2 (6 bases). Material for sequencing was memory CD4+ T cells from blood. The clonotype originates from a female donor in good health, serving as a healthy control. CDR3 region: CASSLGGAFGVGRPSSYEQYF. The CDR3 coding sequence is TGTGCCAGCAGCCTTGGCGGGGCGTTTGGGGTTGGGCGGCCTAGCTCCTACGAGCAGTACTTC.